The 15 T cell receptor beta chains presented below share a single source sample, sequenced in a study of control samples from healthy donors and cancer patients. Here immunoSEQ multiplex PCR was the method, and the copy in TCRdb shows in-frame clones only, minus some. Of hundreds of thousands of clones listed, 80% to 95% are singletons. The source material was PBMCs. Receptors were obtained from a man aged 35 to 55 with head and neck cancer.

This chain joins TRBV7-3 and TRBJ2-3; 7 bases fit TRBD2. CDR1 is SGHTA, CDR2 FQGTGA, per germline. CDR3 length: 14 residues. V lost 5 bases to trimming and J lost 5 bases; unmatched junction nucleotides: 7. The CDR3 protein is CASSRAGAGDTQYF. In nucleotides, the CDR3 is TGTGCCAGCAGCCGCGCGGGAGCTGGAGATACGCAGTATTTT. The full variable domain, completed using reference TRBV7-3 and TRBJ2-3, is GAGVSQTPSNKVTEKGKYVELRCDPISGHTALYWYRQSLGQGPEFLIYFQGTGAADDSGLPNDRFFAVRPEGSVSTLKIQRTERGDSAVYLCASSRAGAGDTQYFGPGTRLTVL.

The chain couples TRBV19 to TRBJ2-3, with TRBD2 matching over 14 bases. Germline CDR1 LNHDA, CDR2 SQIVND (reference sequence). V lost 7 bases, J lost 7 bases, and 7 bases stayed unmatched. The CDR3 totals 15 residues. The CDR3 DNA reads TGTGCCAGTACCTTGGGACTAGCGGGAGAAAATACGCAGTATTTT. Its protein product is CASTLGLAGENTQYF.

This clone was recorded once. The chain links TRBV20-1 to TRBJ2-3; D perhaps matches TRBD2 (6 bases). Germline CDR1 DFQATT, CDR2 SNEGSKA (reference sequence). Between the trimmed V and J ends, which lost 3 bases and 0 bases, there was a span of 10 bases. The CDR3 runs 14 residues. CDR3 sequence: CSASRLASTDTQYF. DNA for the CDR3: TGCAGTGCTAGTCGGCTAGCGAGCACAGATACGCAGTATTTT.

V gene TRBV20-1 combines with J gene TRBJ2-5; the D gene is possibly TRBD2 (6 bases). The CDR3 loop spans 15 amino acids. CDR1 is DFQATT, CDR2 SNEGSKA, per germline (reference sequence). The V end was cut by 3 bases, the J end by 5 bases, with 19 bases between. The CDR3 coding sequence is TGCAGTGCTAGTGCGGGACTGACCCCGAGGGAGACCCAGTACTTC. Translated: CSASAGLTPRETQYF.

The V gene is TRBV12-5, the J gene TRBJ1-5; TRBD1 is a possible D gene (6 bases). In germline, CDR1 is LGHNT, CDR2 FRNRAP. The CDR3 runs 15 residues. The ends were cut back, 7 bases at V and 4 bases at J, with 17 bases in the middle. In DNA, the CDR3 is TGTGCTAGTGACCTGAGGTCAGGGGTTAATCAGCCCCAGCATTTT. Translation gives CASDLRSGVNQPQHF.

This rearrangement joins TRBV29-1 to TRBJ2-5; D not resolved. This CDR3 region has 12 residues. Looked up from germline, CDR1 is SQVTM and CDR2 is ANQGSEA. The germline V and J ends were trimmed by 3 bases and 4 bases, with 9 bases remaining between them. CDR3 loop: CSVDWEGETQYF. The CDR3 nucleotides read TGCAGCGTTGATTGGGAAGGAGAGACCCAGTACTTC. Filled out from reference TRBV29-1 and TRBJ2-5, the complete variable domain reads SAVISQKPSRDICQRGTSLTIQCQVDSQVTMMFWYRQQPGQSLTLIATANQGSEATYESGFVIDKFPISRPNLTFSTLTVSNMSPEDSSIYLCSVDWEGETQYFGPGTRLLVL.

V and J are TRBV7-3 and TRBJ2-1, with 7 nucleotides matching TRBD2. The CDR3 covers 16 residues. Germline CDR1 is SGHTA and CDR2 is FQGTGA. With 1 base clipped from V and 6 bases from J, the junction kept 9 bases outside the gene matches. CDR3 DNA: TGTGCCAGCAGCTTAAGGGGAGGGGCCGTGGGCAATGAGCAGTTCTTC. Its protein product is CASSLRGGAVGNEQFF.

V and J are TRBV5-1 and TRBJ2-2; no clear D gene. The CDR3 is made up of 11 amino acids. CDR1 and CDR2 from the germline V gene are SGHRS and YFSETQ. V lost 2 bases and J 5 bases, leaving 1 base between the germline ends. DNA for the CDR3: TGCGCCAGCAGCTTTACCGGGGAGCTGTTTTTT. It codes for CASSFTGELFF. The variable domain in full, with the rest retrieved from reference TRBV5-1 and TRBJ2-2, is KAGVTQTPRYLIKTRGQQVTLSCSPISGHRSVSWYQQTPGQGLQFLFEYFSETQRNKGNFPGRFSGRQFSNSRSEMNVSTLELGDSALYLCASSFTGELFFGEGSRLTVL.

J is TRBJ2-2 and V is TRBV3-1 (or the pseudogene TRBV3-2); D gene unclear. Germline V gene lookup returns CDR1 LGHDT and CDR2 YNNKEL (reference sequence). The CDR3 extends over 13 amino acids. Between the trimmed V and J ends, which lost 3 bases and 4 bases, there was a span of 6 bases. The CDR3 nucleotides are TGTGCCAGCAGCCACCAGTTCACCGGGGAGCTGTTTTTT. The encoded protein is CASSHQFTGELFF.

This clone was detected only once. The chain uses TRBV27 and TRBJ1-6, with TRBD1 as a possible D gene (5 bases). The V gene lost 2 bases and the J gene lost 10 bases, with 12 bases spanning the gap. The CDR3 covers 14 residues. Germline V lookup: CDR1 MNHEY, CDR2 SMNVEV (reference sequence). CDR3 bases: TGTGCCAGCAGTTTAGGGCAGGGTCCCTCACCCCTCCACTTT. It specifies CASSLGQGPSPLHF.

This clone was detected only once. The J gene is TRBJ2-7, the V gene TRBV13; 10 bases are a match to TRBD2. The V segment lost 3 bases and the J segment 7 bases; nucleotides outside the gene matches: 9. CDR1 and CDR2 (germline): PRHDT, FYEKMQ (reference sequence). This CDR3 spans 15 amino acids. The CDR3 DNA is TGTGCCAGCAGCTTTTACCTAGCGGGAGATGGTGAGCAGTACTTC. Amino acid sequence: CASSFYLAGDGEQYF.

This chain joins TRBV5-5 and TRBJ2-3; 7 positions match TRBD1. The trim removed 3 bases at V and 2 bases at J, leaving 6 bases unmatched. This CDR3 comprises 15 residues. Germline lookup yields CDR1 SGHKS and CDR2 YYEKEE (reference sequence). The DNA for the CDR3 is TGTGCCAGCAGCTCGGGACAGATCAACACAGATACGCAGTATTTT. It translates to CASSSGQINTDTQYF.

J is TRBJ1-3 and V is TRBV6-5, with D possibly matching TRBD1 (5 bases). V shed 5 bases and J shed 2 bases, with 10 bases lying between them. CDR3 length: 14 amino acids. Per the germline V gene, CDR1 is MNHEY and CDR2 is SVGAGI. The CDR3 spells CASSPQGTGNTIYF. DNA for the CDR3: TGTGCCAGCAGTCCCCAGGGAACTGGAAACACCATATATTTT.

The V call is TRBV7-9, the J call TRBJ2-3; 8 bases align to TRBD2. Germline trimming cut 3 bases from V and 3 bases from J; bases unmatched to any gene: 2. CDR1 and CDR2 from the germline V gene are SEHNR and FQNEAQ (reference sequence). The CDR3 runs to 14 residues. The CDR3 coding sequence is TGTGCCAGCAGCTTGGGACTAGGGACAGATACGCAGTATTTT. Protein sequence: CASSLGLGTDTQYF.

The CDR3 bases are TGTGCTAGTGGTTTGCCCCCGGCTGTGGAAGGCTACACCTTC. This encodes CASGLPPAVEGYTF. J is TRBJ1-2 and V is TRBV12-5, with D unresolved. The V end lost 2 bases, the J end lost 8 bases, and 15 bases lay between the germline ends. There are 14 residues in the CDR3. In germline, CDR1 is LGHNT, CDR2 FRNRAP.